This T cell receptor beta chain is from a study of OX40 agonist ivuxolimab in advanced cancers. The overall study: A history of anti-PD-1, anti-PD-L1 or anti-CTLA-4 therapy was acceptable, and roughly 40% had some. Study-level results: Both CD4+ and CD8+ T cell populations in blood had undergone clonal expansion by week 6 at 0.1 to 3.0 mg/kg.

Deletions cut 5 bases from V and 1 base from J, with 14 bases between. The CDR3 is made up of 15 amino acids. Per the germline V gene, CDR1 is SGHTA and CDR2 is FQGNSA. Profiling relied on immunoSEQ multiplex PCR, and the TCRdb table lists in-frame clones only, not all of them. The repertoire includes roughly 61,000 clones, 70% to 90% of them detected once, and 0.3% to 0.35% sits in the top ten. A word on this clone: Its antigen is currently unknown.

This rearrangement joins TRBV7-2 to TRBJ2-5, with D possibly TRBD2 on 6 matching bases. This material consisted of CD4+ or CD8+ T cells sorted from blood, taken in a trial of the OX40 agonist ivuxolimab. The receptor comes from an adult with an advanced solid tumor such as melanoma, head and neck, liver or kidney cancer. The CDR3 region is CASSLAAGSQETQYF. CDR3 nucleotide sequence: TGTGCCAGCAGCCTGGCGGCGGGGTCCCAAGAGACCCAGTACTTC.